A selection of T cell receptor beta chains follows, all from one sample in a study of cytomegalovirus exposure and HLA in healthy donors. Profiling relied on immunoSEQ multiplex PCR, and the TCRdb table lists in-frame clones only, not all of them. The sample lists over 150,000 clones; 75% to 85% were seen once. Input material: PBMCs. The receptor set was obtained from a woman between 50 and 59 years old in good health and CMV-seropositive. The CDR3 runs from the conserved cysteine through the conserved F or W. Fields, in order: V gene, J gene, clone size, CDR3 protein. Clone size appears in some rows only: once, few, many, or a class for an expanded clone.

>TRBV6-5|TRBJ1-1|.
CASSSAGGGAFF
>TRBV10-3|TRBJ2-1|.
CAISKTGTKDYNEQFF
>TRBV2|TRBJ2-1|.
CASPRDTSLNEQFF
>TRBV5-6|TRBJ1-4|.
CASSLMGQGHATNEKLFF
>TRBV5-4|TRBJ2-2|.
CASSFGTGYPGELFF
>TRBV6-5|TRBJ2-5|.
CASSYQPEGARTQYF
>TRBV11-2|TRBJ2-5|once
CASSLDLAGRQYF
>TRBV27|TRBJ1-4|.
CASSPGTGWEKLFF
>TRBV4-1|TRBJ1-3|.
CASSQERVAGNTIYF
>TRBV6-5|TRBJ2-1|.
CASRQGGWEFF
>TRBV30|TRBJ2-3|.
CAWSVMATSTDTQYF
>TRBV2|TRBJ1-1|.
CASSGTGRSAFF
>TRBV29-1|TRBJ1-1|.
CSVLDTEAFF
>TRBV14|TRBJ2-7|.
CASSQDWRGAAYEQYF
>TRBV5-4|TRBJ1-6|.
CASSGGTAYNSPLHF
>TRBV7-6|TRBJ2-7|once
CASSLAPSGGAHEQYF
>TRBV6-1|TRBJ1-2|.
CASSGERTGVGYTF
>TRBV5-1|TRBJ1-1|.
CASSSWGQSTEAFF
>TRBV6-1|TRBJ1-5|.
CASRVDRVSNQPQHF
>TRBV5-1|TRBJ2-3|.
CASSLGAGGAGDTQYF
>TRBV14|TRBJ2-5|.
CASSQPVGGVAAETQYF
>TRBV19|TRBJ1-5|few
CASSRHRDGNQPQHF
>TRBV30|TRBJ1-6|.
CAWSTRGLGSPLHF
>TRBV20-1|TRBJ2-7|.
CSARQGYEQYF
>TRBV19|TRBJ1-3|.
CASSTTGTKDTIYF
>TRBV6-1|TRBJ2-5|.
CATGQAETQYF
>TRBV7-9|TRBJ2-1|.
CASSLGDRGKNEQFF
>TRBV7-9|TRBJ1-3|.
CASDNRGRGNTIYF
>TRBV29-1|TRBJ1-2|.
CSVGGDYGYTF
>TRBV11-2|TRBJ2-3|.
CASSLTPSGDTQYF
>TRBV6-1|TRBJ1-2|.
CASSEWDSNYGYTF
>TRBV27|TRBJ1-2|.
CASSSPGTGMDYGYTF